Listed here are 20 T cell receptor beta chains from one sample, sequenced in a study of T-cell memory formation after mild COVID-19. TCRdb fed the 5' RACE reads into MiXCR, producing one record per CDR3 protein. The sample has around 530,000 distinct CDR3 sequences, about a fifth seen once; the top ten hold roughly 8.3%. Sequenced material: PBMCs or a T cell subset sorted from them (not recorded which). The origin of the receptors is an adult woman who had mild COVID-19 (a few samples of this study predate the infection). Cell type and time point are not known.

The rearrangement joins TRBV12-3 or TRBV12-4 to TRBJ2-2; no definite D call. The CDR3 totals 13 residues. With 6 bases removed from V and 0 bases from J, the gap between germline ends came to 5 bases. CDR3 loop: CASRLANTGELFF. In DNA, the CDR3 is TGTGCCAGCAGACTCGCGAACACCGGGGAGCTGTTTTTT.

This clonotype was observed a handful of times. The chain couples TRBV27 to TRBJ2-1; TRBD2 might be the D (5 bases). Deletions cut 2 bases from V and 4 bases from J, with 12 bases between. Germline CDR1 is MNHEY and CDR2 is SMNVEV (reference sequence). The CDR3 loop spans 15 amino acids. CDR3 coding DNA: TGTGCCAGCAGTTTAGGGTACCGGGATTACAATGAGCAGTTCTTC. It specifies CASSLGYRDYNEQFF.

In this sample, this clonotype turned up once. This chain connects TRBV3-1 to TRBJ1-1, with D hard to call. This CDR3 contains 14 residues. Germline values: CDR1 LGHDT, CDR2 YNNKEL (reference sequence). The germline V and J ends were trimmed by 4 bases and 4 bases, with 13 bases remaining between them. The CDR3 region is CASSPHDVVTEAFF. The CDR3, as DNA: TGTGCCAGCAGCCCCCACGATGTGGTCACTGAAGCTTTCTTT.

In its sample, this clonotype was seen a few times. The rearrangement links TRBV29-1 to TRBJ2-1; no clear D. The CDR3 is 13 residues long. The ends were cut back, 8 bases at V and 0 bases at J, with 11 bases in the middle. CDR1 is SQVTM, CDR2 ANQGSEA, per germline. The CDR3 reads CSPITGSYNEQFF. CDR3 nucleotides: TGCAGCCCCATTACGGGCTCCTACAATGAGCAGTTCTTC.

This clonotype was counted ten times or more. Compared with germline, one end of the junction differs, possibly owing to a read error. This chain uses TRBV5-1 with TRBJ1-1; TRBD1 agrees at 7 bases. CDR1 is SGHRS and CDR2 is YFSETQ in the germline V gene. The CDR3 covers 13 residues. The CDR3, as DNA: TGTGCCAGCAGTTTAGACAGGGACACTGAAGCTTTCTTT. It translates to CASSLDRDTEAFF.

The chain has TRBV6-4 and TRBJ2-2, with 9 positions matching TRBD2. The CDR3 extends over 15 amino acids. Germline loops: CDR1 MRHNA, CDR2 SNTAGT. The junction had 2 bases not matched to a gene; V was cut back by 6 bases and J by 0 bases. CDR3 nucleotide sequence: TGTGCCAGCAGACGCGGGGGGGCGAACACCGGGGAGCTGTTTTTT. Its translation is CASRRGGANTGELFF.

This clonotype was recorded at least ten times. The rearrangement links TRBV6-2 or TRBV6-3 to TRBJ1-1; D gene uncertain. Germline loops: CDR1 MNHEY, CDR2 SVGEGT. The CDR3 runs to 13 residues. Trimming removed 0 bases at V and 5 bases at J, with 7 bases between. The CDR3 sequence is CASSYSRSTEAFF. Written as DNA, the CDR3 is TGTGCCAGCAGTTACTCTCGGTCGACTGAAGCTTTCTTT.

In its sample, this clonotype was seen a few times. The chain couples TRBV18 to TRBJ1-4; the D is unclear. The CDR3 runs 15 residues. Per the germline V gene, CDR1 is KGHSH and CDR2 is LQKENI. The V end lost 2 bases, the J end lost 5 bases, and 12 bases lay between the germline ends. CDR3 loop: CASSPGLGGNEKLFF. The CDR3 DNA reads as TGTGCCAGCTCACCAGGGCTTGGAGGGAATGAAAAACTGTTTTTT.

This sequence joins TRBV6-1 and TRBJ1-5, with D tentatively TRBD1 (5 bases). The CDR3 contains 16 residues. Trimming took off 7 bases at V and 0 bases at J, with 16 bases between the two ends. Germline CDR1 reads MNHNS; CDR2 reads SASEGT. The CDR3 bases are TGTGCCAGCAAGGTAGACAGATCGTATAGCAATCAGCCCCAGCATTTT. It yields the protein CASKVDRSYSNQPQHF.

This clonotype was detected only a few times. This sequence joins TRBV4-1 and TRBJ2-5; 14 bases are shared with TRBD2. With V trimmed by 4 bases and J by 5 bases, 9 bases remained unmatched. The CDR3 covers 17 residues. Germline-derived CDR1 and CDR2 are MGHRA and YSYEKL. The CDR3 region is CASSRGTSGGEGETQYF. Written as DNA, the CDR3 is TGCGCCAGCAGCCGCGGGACTAGCGGGGGAGAAGGCGAGACCCAGTACTTC.

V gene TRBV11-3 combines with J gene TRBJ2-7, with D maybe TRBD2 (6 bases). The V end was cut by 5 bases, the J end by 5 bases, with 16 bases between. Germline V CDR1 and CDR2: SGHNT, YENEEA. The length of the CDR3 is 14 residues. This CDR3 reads CASSPGVGYDEQYF. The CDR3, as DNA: TGTGCCAGCAGCCCGGGGGTGGGGTATGACGAGCAGTACTTC.

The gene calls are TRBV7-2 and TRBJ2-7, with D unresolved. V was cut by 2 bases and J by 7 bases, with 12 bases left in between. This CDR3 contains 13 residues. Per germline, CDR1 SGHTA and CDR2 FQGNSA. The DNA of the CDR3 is TGTGCCAGCAGCTTACCTAGGGCTGTAGAGCAGTACTTC. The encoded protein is CASSLPRAVEQYF.

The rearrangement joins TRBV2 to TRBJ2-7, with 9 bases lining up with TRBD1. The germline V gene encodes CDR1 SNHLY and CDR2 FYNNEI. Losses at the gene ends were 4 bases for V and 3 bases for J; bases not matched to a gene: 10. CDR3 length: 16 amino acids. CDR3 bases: TGTGCCAGCAGTGGAGGGATGGGACAGGGACGCTACGAGCAGTACTTC. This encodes CASSGGMGQGRYEQYF.

For the CDR3, the DNA is TGTGCCAGCAGCTTAGACCCAGGGAGCTCTGGAAACACCATATATTTT. Protein sequence: CASSLDPGSSGNTIYF. J is TRBJ1-3 and V is TRBV7-6; D possibly corresponds to TRBD1 (5 bases). This CDR3 has 16 residues. Germline V gene data show CDR1 as SGHVS and CDR2 as FNYEAQ. V dropped 1 base and J dropped 0 bases, with 10 bases sitting between them.

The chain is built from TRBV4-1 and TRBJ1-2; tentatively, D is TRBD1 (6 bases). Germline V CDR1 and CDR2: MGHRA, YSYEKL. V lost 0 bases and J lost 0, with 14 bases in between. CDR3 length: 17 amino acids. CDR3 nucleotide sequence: TGCGCCAGCAGCCAAGAGGGGGCTCCGGCCGCTAACTATGGCTACACCTTC. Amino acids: CASSQEGAPAANYGYTF.

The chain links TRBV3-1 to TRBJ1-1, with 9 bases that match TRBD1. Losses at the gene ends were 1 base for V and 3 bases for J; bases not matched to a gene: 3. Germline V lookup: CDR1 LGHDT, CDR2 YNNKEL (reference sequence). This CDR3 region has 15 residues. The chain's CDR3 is CASSQGGDRDTEAFF. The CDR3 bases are TGTGCCAGCAGCCAAGGAGGGGACAGGGACACTGAAGCTTTCTTT.

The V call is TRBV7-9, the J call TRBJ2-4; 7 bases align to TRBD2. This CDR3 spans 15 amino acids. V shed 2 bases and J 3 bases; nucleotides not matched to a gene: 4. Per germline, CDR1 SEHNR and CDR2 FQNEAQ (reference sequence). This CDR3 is CASSLREVGKNIQYF. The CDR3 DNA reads TGTGCCAGCAGCTTACGGGAGGTTGGCAAAAACATTCAGTACTTC.

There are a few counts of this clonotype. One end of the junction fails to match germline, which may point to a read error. DNA of the CDR3: TGTGCCAGCGGGGGCTATTCGACAGGGGCGGAGTTGTACAATGGGCAGTTCTTC. The encoded protein is CASGGYSTGAELYNGQFF. This chain uses TRBV7-9 with TRBJ2-1, with 8 bases that match TRBD1. The V gene's germline CDR1 is SEHNR and CDR2 FQNEAQ (reference sequence). The CDR3 consists of 18 residues. The full variable domain, with the rest looked up from reference TRBV7-9 and TRBJ2-1, is DTGVSQNPRHKITKRGQNVTFRCDPISEHNRLYWYRQTLGQGPEFLTYFQNEAQLEKSRLLSDRFSAERPKGSFSTLEIQRTEQGDSAMYLCASGGYSTGAELYNGQFFGPGTRLTVL.

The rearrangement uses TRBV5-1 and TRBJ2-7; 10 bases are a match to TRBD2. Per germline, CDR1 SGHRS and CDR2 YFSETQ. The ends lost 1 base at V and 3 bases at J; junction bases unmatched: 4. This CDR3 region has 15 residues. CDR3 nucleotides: TGCGCCAGCAGCTTGAATAGCGGGGGGTTCTACGAGCAGTACTTC. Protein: CASSLNSGGFYEQYF.

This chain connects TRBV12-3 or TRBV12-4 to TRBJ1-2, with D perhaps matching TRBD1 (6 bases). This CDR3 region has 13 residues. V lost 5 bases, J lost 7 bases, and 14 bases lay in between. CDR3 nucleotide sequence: TGTGCCAGCAGTCGCGGGGGGCTGGGTGGCTACACCTTC. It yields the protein CASSRGGLGGYTF.